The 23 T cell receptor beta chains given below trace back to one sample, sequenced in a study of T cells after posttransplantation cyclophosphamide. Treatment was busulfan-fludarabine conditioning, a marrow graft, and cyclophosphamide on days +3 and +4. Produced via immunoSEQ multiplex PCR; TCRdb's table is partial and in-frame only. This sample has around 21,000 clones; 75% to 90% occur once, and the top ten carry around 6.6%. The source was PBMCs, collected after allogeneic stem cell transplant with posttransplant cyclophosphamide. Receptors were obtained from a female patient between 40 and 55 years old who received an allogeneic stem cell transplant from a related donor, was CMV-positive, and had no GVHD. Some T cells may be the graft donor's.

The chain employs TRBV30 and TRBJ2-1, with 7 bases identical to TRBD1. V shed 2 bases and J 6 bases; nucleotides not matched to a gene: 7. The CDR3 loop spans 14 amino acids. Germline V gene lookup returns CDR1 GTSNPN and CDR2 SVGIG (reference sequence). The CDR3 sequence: CAWSPGTDVNEQFF. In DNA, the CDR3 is TGTGCCTGGAGTCCCGGGACAGACGTCAATGAGCAGTTCTTC.

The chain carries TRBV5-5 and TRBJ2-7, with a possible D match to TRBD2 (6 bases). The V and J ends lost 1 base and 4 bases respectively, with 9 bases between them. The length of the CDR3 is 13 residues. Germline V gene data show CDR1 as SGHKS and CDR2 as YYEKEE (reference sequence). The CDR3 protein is CASSLLASYEQYF. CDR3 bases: TGTGCCAGCAGCTTGCTAGCGTCATACGAGCAGTACTTC.

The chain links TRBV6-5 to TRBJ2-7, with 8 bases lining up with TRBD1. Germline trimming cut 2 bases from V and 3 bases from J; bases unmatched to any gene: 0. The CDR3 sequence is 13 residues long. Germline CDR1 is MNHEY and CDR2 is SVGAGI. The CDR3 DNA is TGTGCCAGCAGTTACGACAGGGGCTACGAGCAGTACTTC. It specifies CASSYDRGYEQYF.

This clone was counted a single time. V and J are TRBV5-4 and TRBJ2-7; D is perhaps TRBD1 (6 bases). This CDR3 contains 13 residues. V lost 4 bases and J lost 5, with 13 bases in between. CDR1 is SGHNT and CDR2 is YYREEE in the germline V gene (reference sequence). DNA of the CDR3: TGTGCCAGCAGCATACAGGGTATCCACGAGCAGTACTTC. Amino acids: CASSIQGIHEQYF.

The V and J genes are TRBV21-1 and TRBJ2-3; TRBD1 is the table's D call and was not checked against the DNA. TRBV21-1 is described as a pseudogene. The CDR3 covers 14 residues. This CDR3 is CASSLTGSTDTQYF. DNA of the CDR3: TGTGCCAGCAGCTTGACAGGCTCCACAGATACGCAGTATTTT.

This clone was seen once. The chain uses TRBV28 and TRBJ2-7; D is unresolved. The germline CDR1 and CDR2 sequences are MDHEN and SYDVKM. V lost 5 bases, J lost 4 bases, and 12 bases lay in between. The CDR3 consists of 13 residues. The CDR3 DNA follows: TGTGCCAGCAGTACCGTCGGGTTGTACGAGCAGTACTTC. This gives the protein CASSTVGLYEQYF.

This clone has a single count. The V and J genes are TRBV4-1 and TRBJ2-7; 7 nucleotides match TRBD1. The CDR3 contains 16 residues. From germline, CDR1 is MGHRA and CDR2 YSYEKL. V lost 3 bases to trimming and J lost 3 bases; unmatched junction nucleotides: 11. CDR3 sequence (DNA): TGCGCCAGCAGCCAGATTTTAGGGGGCCCAATCTACGAGCAGTACTTC. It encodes CASSQILGGPIYEQYF.

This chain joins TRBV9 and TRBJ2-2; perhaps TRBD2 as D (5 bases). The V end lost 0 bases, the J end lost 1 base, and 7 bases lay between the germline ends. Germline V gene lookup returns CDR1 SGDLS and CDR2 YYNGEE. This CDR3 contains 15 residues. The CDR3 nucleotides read TGTGCCAGCAGCGTAGGCGCGGGGAACACCGGGGAGCTGTTTTTT. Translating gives CASSVGAGNTGELFF.

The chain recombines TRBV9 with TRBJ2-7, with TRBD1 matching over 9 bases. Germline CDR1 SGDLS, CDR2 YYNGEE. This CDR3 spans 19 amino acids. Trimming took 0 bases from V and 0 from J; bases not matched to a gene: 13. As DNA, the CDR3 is TGTGCCAGCAGCGTAGCCCCACCGGGACAGGGACCAATCTCCTACGAGCAGTACTTC. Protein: CASSVAPPGQGPISYEQYF. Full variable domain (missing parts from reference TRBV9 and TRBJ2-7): DSGVTQTPKHLITATGQRVTLRCSPRSGDLSVYWYQQSLDQGLQFLIQYYNGEERAKGNILERFSAQQFPDLHSELNLSSLELGDSALYFCASSVAPPGQGPISYEQYFGPGTRLTVT.

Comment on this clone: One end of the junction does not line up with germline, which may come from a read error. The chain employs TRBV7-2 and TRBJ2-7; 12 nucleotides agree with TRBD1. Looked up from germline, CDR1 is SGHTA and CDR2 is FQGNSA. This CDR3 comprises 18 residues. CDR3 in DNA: TGTGCCAGCAGCCTAGCGGAGCCCAGGGACAGGGGGCGATACGAGCAGTACTTC. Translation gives CASSLAEPRDRGRYEQYF.

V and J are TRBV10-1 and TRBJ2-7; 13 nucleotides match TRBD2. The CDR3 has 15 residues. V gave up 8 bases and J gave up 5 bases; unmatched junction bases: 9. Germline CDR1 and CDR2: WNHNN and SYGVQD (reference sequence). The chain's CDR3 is CASGPGLAGAHEQYF. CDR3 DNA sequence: TGCGCCAGCGGACCAGGACTAGCGGGAGCCCACGAGCAGTACTTC.

The CDR3 spells CAWSGTVRTEAFF. Here the CDR3 DNA reads TGTGCCTGGAGCGGGACAGTCAGGACTGAAGCTTTCTTT. V usage is TRBV30 and J usage is TRBJ1-1, with 7 bases identical to TRBD1. The germline CDR1 and CDR2 sequences are GTSNPN and SVGIG (reference sequence). The CDR3 covers 13 residues. Losses at the gene ends were 3 bases for V and 5 bases for J; bases not matched to a gene: 6.

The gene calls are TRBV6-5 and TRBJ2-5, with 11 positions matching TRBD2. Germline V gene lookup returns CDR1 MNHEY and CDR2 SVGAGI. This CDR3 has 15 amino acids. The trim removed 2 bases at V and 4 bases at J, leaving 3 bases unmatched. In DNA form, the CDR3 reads TGTGCCAGCAGTTACGATGGGACTAGCGGAGAGACCCAGTACTTC. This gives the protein CASSYDGTSGETQYF.

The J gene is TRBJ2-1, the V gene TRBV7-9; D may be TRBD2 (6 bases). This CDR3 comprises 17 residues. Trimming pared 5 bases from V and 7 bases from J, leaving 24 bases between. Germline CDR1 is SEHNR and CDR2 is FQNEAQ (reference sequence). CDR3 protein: CASSQRQMTRVGNEQFF. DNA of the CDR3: TGTGCCAGCAGCCAACGACAGATGACTAGGGTGGGGAATGAGCAGTTCTTC.

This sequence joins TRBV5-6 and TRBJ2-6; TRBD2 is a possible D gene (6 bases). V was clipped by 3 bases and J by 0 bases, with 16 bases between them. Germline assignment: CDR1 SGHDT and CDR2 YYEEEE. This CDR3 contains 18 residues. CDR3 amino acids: CASSSSGGAFSGANVLTF. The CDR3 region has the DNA TGTGCCAGCAGCTCCTCCGGCGGGGCCTTCTCTGGGGCCAACGTCCTGACTTTC.

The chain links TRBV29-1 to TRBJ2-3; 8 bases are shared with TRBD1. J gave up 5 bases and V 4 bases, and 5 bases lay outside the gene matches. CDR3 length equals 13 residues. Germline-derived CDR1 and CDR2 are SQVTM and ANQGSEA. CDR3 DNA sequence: TGCAGCGTTGTGCAGGGGGCCGTAGATACGCAGTATTTT. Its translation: CSVVQGAVDTQYF.

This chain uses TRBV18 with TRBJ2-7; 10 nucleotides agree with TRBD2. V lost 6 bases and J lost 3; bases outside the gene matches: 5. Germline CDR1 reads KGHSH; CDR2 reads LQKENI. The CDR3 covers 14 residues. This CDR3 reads CASSPASGGYEQYF. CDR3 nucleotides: TGTGCCAGCTCCCCGGCTAGCGGGGGCTACGAGCAGTACTTC.

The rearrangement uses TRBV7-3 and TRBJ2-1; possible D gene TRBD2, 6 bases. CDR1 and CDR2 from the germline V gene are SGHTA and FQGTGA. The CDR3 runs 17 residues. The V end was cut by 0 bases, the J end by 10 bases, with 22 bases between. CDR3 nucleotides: TGTGCCAGCAGCTTAACAGTCACTAGCACCAGCATAGGGGAGCAGTTCTTC. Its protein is CASSLTVTSTSIGEQFF.

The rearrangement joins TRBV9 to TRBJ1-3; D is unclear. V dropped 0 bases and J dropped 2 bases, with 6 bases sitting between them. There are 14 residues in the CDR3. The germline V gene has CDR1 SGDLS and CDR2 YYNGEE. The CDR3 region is CASSVGGTGNTIYF. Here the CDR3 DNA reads TGTGCCAGCAGCGTAGGCGGTACTGGAAACACCATATATTTT.

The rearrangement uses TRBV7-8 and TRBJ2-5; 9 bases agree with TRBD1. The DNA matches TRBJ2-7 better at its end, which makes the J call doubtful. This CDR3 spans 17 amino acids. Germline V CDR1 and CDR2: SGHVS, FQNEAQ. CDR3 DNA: TGTGCCAGCAGCTTAGGGGTGGGACAGGGTGGGACCTACGAGCAGTACTTC. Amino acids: CASSLGVGQGGTYEQYF.

CDR3 in DNA: TGTGCCAGCAGCCACAGGGGTAGCAATCAGCCCCAGCATTTT. It translates to CASSHRGSNQPQHF. The chain is built from TRBV6-5 and TRBJ1-5, with 7 nucleotides matching TRBD1. The junction had 2 bases not matched to a gene; V was cut back by 6 bases and J by 0 bases. This CDR3 is 14 amino acids long. Germline CDR1 reads MNHEY; CDR2 reads SVGAGI.

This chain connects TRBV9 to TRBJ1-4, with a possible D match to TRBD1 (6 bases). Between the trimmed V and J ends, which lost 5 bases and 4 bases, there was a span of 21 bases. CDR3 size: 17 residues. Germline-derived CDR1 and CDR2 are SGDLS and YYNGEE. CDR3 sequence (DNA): TGTGCCAGCAGTTCTTTCGGGACAACTCAGGGTAATGAAAAACTGTTTTTT. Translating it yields CASSSFGTTQGNEKLFF. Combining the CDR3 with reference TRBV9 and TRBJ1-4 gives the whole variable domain DSGVTQTPKHLITATGQRVTLRCSPRSGDLSVYWYQQSLDQGLQFLIQYYNGEERAKGNILERFSAQQFPDLHSELNLSSLELGDSALYFCASSSFGTTQGNEKLFFGSGTQLSVL.

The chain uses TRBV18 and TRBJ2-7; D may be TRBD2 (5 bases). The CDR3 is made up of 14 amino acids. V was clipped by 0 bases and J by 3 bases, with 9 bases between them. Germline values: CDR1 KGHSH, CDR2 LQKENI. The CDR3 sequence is CASSPPVGSYEQYF. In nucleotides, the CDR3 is TGTGCCAGCTCACCACCTGTGGGGAGCTACGAGCAGTACTTC.